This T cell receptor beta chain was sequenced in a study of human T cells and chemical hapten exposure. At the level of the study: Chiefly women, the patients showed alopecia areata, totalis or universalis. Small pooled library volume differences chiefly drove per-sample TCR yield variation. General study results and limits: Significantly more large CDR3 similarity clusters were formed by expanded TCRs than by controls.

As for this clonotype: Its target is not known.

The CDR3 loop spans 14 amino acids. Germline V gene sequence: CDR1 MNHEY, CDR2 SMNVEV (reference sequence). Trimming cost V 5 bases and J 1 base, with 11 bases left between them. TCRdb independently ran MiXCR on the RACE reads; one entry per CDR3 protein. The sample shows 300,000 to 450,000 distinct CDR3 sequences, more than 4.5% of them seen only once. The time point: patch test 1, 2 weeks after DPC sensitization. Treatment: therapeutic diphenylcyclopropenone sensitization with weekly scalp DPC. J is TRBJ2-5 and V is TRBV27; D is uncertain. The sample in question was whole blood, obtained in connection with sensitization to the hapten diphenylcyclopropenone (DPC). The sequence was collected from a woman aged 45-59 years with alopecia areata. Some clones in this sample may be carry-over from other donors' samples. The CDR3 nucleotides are TGTGCCAGCAGTCAAACAGCGATCCAAGAGACCCAGTACTTC. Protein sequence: CASSQTAIQETQYF.